Sequencing of this T cell receptor (beta chain) was carried out in a study of OX40 agonist ivuxolimab in advanced cancers. Study-level information: Six ivuxolimab dose levels, 0.01 to 10 mg/kg, were given intravenously every 2 weeks. Patients were under 90% male with ages about 23 to 80, mean 60.

Profiled with immunoSEQ multiplex PCR; TCRdb holds only in-frame clones, not every one. Here the sample spans over 55,000 clones, 86% being singletons. Points on this clone: Its antigen is still unknown.

This CDR3 region has 15 residues. V was cut by 8 bases and J by 5 bases, with 18 bases left in between. Germline CDR1 is MDHEN and CDR2 is SYDVKM. Overall study findings and caveats: Low clonal expansion, among the lowest seen, marked partial responders at 0.1-3.0 mg/kg.

The study sampled blood at baseline, cycle 4 day 1, and cycle 7 day 1. This clonotype was obtained from an adult with an advanced solid tumor such as melanoma, head and neck, liver or kidney cancer. The genes are TRBV28 and TRBJ1-4; D is perhaps TRBD1 (5 bases). The specimen comprised CD4+ or CD8+ T cells sorted from blood, sampled in a trial of the OX40 agonist ivuxolimab. The DNA for the CDR3 is TGTGCCAGCGTCGCGCGGGAGGGGCGGAATGAAAAACTGTTTTTT. Protein sequence: CASVAREGRNEKLFF.